Here is one T cell receptor (beta chain) with its context. The CDR3 is 16 amino acids. The V end was cut by 0 bases, the J end by 4 bases, with 17 bases between. The V gene's germline CDR1 is SGDLS and CDR2 YYNGEE. PCR was performed using 60 Vbeta and 13 Jbeta primers. TCRdb's table, derived via immunoSEQ multiplex PCR, lists solely in-frame clones and lacks some. The sample carries about 210,000 clones, around 79% recorded once. The sample comes from a study of cytomegalovirus exposure and HLA in healthy donors. The origin of this receptor is a male donor in good health and CMV-seronegative. The source material was PBMCs. V usage is TRBV9 and J usage is TRBJ2-7, with D possibly TRBD1 on 6 matching bases. This CDR3 is CASSVAPQERGYEQYF. The CDR3 nucleotides read TGTGCCAGCAGCGTAGCACCTCAGGAGAGGGGGTACGAGCAGTACTTC.